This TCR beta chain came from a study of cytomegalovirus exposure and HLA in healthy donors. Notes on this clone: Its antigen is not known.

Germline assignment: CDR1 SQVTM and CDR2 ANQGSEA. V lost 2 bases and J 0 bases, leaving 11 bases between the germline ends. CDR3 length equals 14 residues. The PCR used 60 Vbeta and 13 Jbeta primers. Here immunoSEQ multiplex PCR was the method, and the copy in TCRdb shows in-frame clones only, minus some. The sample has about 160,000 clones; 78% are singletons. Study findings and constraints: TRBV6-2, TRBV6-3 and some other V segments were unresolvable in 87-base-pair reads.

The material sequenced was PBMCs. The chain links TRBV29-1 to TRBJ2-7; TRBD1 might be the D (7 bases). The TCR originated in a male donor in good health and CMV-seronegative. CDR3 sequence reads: CSVERGDSSYEQYF. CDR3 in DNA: TGCAGCGTTGAAAGGGGGGACAGCTCCTACGAGCAGTACTTC.